The source of this TCR beta chain is a study of graft-versus-host responses after intestinal transplantation. Study-wide context: Recipients had multivisceral, liver-intestinal, or isolated intestinal transplants.

The CDR3 is made up of 15 amino acids. The V gene's germline CDR1 is MDHEN and CDR2 SYDVKM. V lost 3 bases to trimming and J lost 0 bases, with 10 bases between them. This table comes from immunoSEQ multiplex PCR, and its TCRdb copy is limited to in-frame clones, with some not included. The sample has roughly 60,000 clones; around 91% are singletons. The rearrangement uses TRBV28 and TRBJ2-3; possible D gene TRBD2, 6 bases. This TCR was sampled from a human patient who received an intestinal transplant, so some T cells may come from the graft donor. The specimen comprised PBMCs, sampled about 120 days after intestinal transplantation. The CDR3, as DNA: TGTGCCAGCAGTTTCGGGGACTTTAGCACAGATACGCAGTATTTT. Its protein is CASSFGDFSTDTQYF.